The 31 T cell receptor beta chains below were found in one sample sequenced in a study of T-cell memory formation after mild COVID-19. TCRdb ran MiXCR on the 5' RACE reads and lists one entry per CDR3 protein. Among hundreds of thousands of distinct CDR3 sequences listed, about 23% were seen once. Input material: PBMCs or a T cell subset sorted from them (not recorded which). All receptors come from an adult woman who had mild COVID-19 (a few samples of this study predate the infection). Cell type and time point are not known.

The V call is TRBV5-6, the J call TRBJ2-1, with D possibly TRBD1 on 6 matching bases. From germline, CDR1 is SGHDT and CDR2 YYEEEE. The V and J ends lost 4 bases and 14 bases respectively, with 19 bases between them. The CDR3 runs 13 residues. In DNA form, the CDR3 reads TGTGCCAGCAGCCAAGGATCCGGGACAAAGGAGTTCTTC. Translating gives CASSQGSGTKEFF.

The chain employs TRBV7-8 and TRBJ2-1, with 11 bases aligning to TRBD2. CDR1 is SGHVS, CDR2 FQNEAQ, per germline. J was trimmed by 8 bases and V by 5 bases; bases with no gene match: 14. The CDR3 loop spans 17 amino acids. DNA for the CDR3: TGTGCCAGCAGCCGGGAGATAGCGGGAGGGTTGTCCGATGAGCAGTTCTTC. It yields the protein CASSREIAGGLSDEQFF.

This clonotype was detected a few times. V is TRBV11-2 and J is TRBJ1-2, with 12 bases aligning to TRBD1. The junction had 4 bases not matched to a gene; V was cut back by 1 base and J by 4 bases. CDR3 length equals 16 residues. Germline V gene sequence: CDR1 SGHAT, CDR2 FQNNGV. Written as DNA, the CDR3 is TGTGCCAGCAGCTTAGTGGGACAGGGGGCTTTCTATGGCTACACCTTC. Amino acids: CASSLVGQGAFYGYTF.

V and J are TRBV7-6 and TRBJ2-5, with a weak D call TRBD2 (5 bases). In germline, CDR1 is SGHVS, CDR2 FNYEAQ. Trimming pared 2 bases from V and 5 bases from J, leaving 12 bases between. The CDR3 consists of 14 residues. CDR3 DNA sequence: TGTGCCAGCAGCTTACACACTAGGTCCGAGACCCAGTACTTC. Protein product: CASSLHTRSETQYF. The full variable domain, its missing parts supplied by reference TRBV7-6 and TRBJ2-5, is GAGVSQSPRYKVTKRGQDVALRCDPISGHVSLYWYRQALGQGPEFLTYFNYEAQQDKSGLPNDRFSAERPEGSISTLTIQRTEQRDSAMYRCASSLHTRSETQYFGPGTRLLVL.

The V call is TRBV18, the J call TRBJ2-1; no clear D. Trimming took off 6 bases at V and 4 bases at J, with 13 bases between the two ends. Germline V gene lookup returns CDR1 KGHSH and CDR2 LQKENI. This CDR3 has 14 residues. CDR3 region: CASSQGPSYNEQFF. CDR3 DNA: TGTGCCAGCTCGCAAGGTCCCTCTTACAATGAGCAGTTCTTC. Combining the CDR3 with reference TRBV18 and TRBJ2-1 gives the whole variable domain NAGVMQNPRHLVRRRGQEARLRCSPMKGHSHVYWYRQLPEEGLKFMVYLQKENIIDESGMPKERFSAEFPKEGPSILRIQQVVRGDSAAYFCASSQGPSYNEQFFGPGTRLTVL.

This clonotype was picked up a small number of times. The rearrangement uses TRBV6-5 and TRBJ2-3; TRBD2 aligns across 9 bases. With 6 bases clipped from V and 5 bases from J, the junction kept 12 bases outside the gene matches. This CDR3 is built from 16 residues. Germline V gene data show CDR1 as MNHEY and CDR2 as SVGAGI. As DNA, the CDR3 is TGTGCCAGCAGCCGCCTTGGGGCGGGAGGGCTAGATACGCAGTATTTT. The encoded protein is CASSRLGAGGLDTQYF.

V is TRBV7-8 and J is TRBJ2-1, with TRBD1 identical over 7 bases. The CDR3 contains 13 residues. The trim removed 5 bases at V and 15 bases at J, leaving 13 bases unmatched. Germline assignment: CDR1 SGHVS and CDR2 FQNEAQ. CDR3 sequence reads: CASSPKGAPGGFF. The CDR3 nucleotides are TGTGCCAGCAGCCCGAAGGGAGCTCCAGGGGGGTTCTTC.

The gene calls are TRBV15 and TRBJ1-6; D remains unclear. The length of the CDR3 is 15 residues. Germline V lookup: CDR1 LNHNV, CDR2 YYDKDF (reference sequence). The V end lost 5 bases, the J end lost 9 bases, and 17 bases lay between the germline ends. Here the CDR3 DNA reads TGTGCCACCAGCCCTCGTACGGGGAAATCTTCACCCCTCCACTTT. It encodes CATSPRTGKSSPLHF.

The rearrangement joins TRBV7-2 to TRBJ2-2, with 13 positions matching TRBD2. The CDR3 contains 18 residues. V shed 5 bases and J 5 bases; nucleotides not matched to a gene: 11. The germline CDR1 and CDR2 sequences are SGHTA and FQGNSA. DNA of the CDR3: TGTGCCAGCAGCCCCGGACTAGCGGGAGCGAGAGGAACCGGGGAGCTGTTTTTT. Translation: CASSPGLAGARGTGELFF.

This clonotype appeared a few times. The rearrangement links TRBV20-1 to TRBJ2-1; possibly TRBD2 for D (5 bases). The ends were cut back, 5 bases at V and 11 bases at J, with 19 bases in the middle. The CDR3 sequence is 13 residues long. From germline, CDR1 is DFQATT and CDR2 SNEGSKA (reference sequence). The CDR3 here is CSADSNEGSKQFF. In DNA, the CDR3 is TGCAGTGCTGACTCTAATGAGGGTTCGAAGCAGTTCTTC.

This clonotype has only a few counts. The CDR3 reads CASSEPGQGAYEQYF. CDR3 DNA sequence: TGCGCCAGCAGCGAACCGGGACAGGGGGCTTACGAGCAGTACTTC. The chain uses TRBV5-1 and TRBJ2-7; 12 positions agree with TRBD1. Trimming cost V 4 bases and J 4 bases; bases outside gene matches: 6. This CDR3 spans 15 amino acids. The germline V gene encodes CDR1 SGHRS and CDR2 YFSETQ.

The gene calls are TRBV4-1 and TRBJ2-7; D is unclear. Deletions cut 1 base from V and 0 bases from J, with 7 bases between. From germline, CDR1 is MGHRA and CDR2 YSYEKL. The CDR3 has 14 amino acids. DNA for the CDR3: TGCGCCAGCAGCCAAGTCCAGTACTCCTACGAGCAGTACTTC. This codes for CASSQVQYSYEQYF.

The rearrangement joins TRBV2 to TRBJ2-7; 7 bases align to TRBD1. The V gene's germline CDR1 is SNHLY and CDR2 FYNNEI. Germline trimming cut 5 bases from V and 4 bases from J; bases unmatched to any gene: 8. The CDR3 runs to 14 residues. The CDR3 sequence is CASSPMTGRYEQYF. The CDR3 DNA is TGTGCCAGCAGTCCAATGACAGGGCGGTACGAGCAGTACTTC.

This clonotype occurred a few times. The DNA is omitted, as the CDR3 cannot be located on it reliably, and the CDR3 follows TCRdb's listing. The V and J genes are TRBV21-1 and TRBJ2-3; the tabulated D call, TRBD1, remains unverified against the DNA. TRBV21-1 is a documented pseudogene. The CDR3 is made up of 18 amino acids, end residues included. This chain's CDR3 is CASSKAGAFARGTDTQYF.

V is TRBV9 and J is TRBJ2-7; D possibly corresponds to TRBD2 (7 bases). CDR3 size: 15 residues. The V end was cut by 2 bases, the J end by 0 bases, with 12 bases between. Germline values: CDR1 SGDLS, CDR2 YYNGEE. The CDR3 spells CASSVGGPFSYEQYF. CDR3 DNA sequence: TGTGCCAGCAGCGTCGGGGGGCCTTTCTCCTACGAGCAGTACTTC.

The rearrangement uses TRBV5-6 and TRBJ1-2, with 8 bases matching TRBD1. This CDR3 has 16 amino acids. V trimming: 6 bases; J trimming: 4 bases; junction bases outside the gene matches: 14. Germline loops: CDR1 SGHDT, CDR2 YYEEEE. The CDR3 sequence is CASILGMTGDFYGYTF. The CDR3 DNA sequence: TGTGCCAGCATCCTGGGTATGACAGGGGACTTCTATGGCTACACCTTC.

CDR3 residues: CASSVGGSVQPQHF. CDR3 coding DNA: TGTGCCAGCAGCGTGGGGGGTTCGGTTCAGCCCCAGCATTTT. This chain connects TRBV9 to TRBJ1-5, with D possibly being TRBD1 (5 bases). CDR1 is SGDLS and CDR2 is YYNGEE in the germline V gene. Between the trimmed V and J ends, which lost 2 bases and 6 bases, there was a span of 12 bases. The CDR3 totals 14 residues. The full variable domain, with the rest looked up from reference TRBV9 and TRBJ1-5, is DSGVTQTPKHLITATGQRVTLRCSPRSGDLSVYWYQQSLDQGLQFLIQYYNGEERAKGNILERFSAQQFPDLHSELNLSSLELGDSALYFCASSVGGSVQPQHFGDGTRLSIL.

Here the CDR3 reads CASGRGGELFF. The CDR3 DNA reads TGTGCTAGTGGCCGGGGAGGGGAGCTGTTTTTT. The J gene is TRBJ2-2, the V gene TRBV12-5; maybe TRBD2 (5 bases). CDR1 LGHNT and CDR2 FRNRAP come from the germline V gene. The CDR3 sequence is 11 residues long. Trimming left V 6 bases short and J 8 bases short, with 7 bases between.

This clonotype was counted only a few times. The chain employs TRBV4-1 and TRBJ2-7; 10 bases line up with TRBD1. Trimming removed 3 bases from V and 3 bases from J; junction bases left unmatched: 8. Germline loops: CDR1 MGHRA, CDR2 YSYEKL. The CDR3 totals 16 residues. Here the CDR3 reads CASSQAWDRGFYEQYF. The CDR3 DNA is TGCGCCAGCAGCCAGGCGTGGGACAGGGGATTCTACGAGCAGTACTTC.

The CDR3 is CATGGWASNQPQHF. DNA for the CDR3: TGTGCCACCGGCGGCTGGGCTAGCAATCAGCCCCAGCATTTT. The genes are TRBV24-1 and TRBJ1-5; D uncertain. CDR3 length: 14 amino acids. V lost 9 bases and J 0 bases, leaving 11 bases between the germline ends. Germline CDR1 is KGHDR and CDR2 is SFDVKD.

This clonotype was seen a few times. V is TRBV6-5 and J is TRBJ2-6, with D hard to call. This CDR3 region has 17 residues. With 2 bases removed from V and 1 base from J, the gap between germline ends came to 12 bases. CDR1 and CDR2 (germline): MNHEY, SVGAGI. CDR3 DNA sequence: TGTGCCAGCAGTTACGTCGGTGGAGCATCTGGGGCCAACGTCCTGACTTTC. Its protein product is CASSYVGGASGANVLTF.

Only a few counts were recorded for this clonotype. The chain is built from TRBV6-2 or TRBV6-3 and TRBJ1-2; D unresolved. Per germline, CDR1 MNHEY and CDR2 SVGEGT. The CDR3 runs 12 residues. V was shortened by 7 bases and J by 3 bases, with 9 bases between the two germline ends. CDR3 region: CASTTPYYGYTF. The CDR3 region has the DNA TGTGCCAGCACCACGCCCTACTATGGCTACACCTTC.

The chain joins TRBV2 to TRBJ2-7; D gene uncertain. The V end was cut by 6 bases, the J end by 4 bases, with 4 bases between. CDR3 length: 10 residues. Germline V gene lookup returns CDR1 SNHLY and CDR2 FYNNEI. CDR3 in amino acids: CASRQYEQYF. The CDR3 DNA follows: TGTGCCAGCAGACAGTACGAGCAGTACTTC.

The chain recombines TRBV7-9 with TRBJ1-1; possible D gene TRBD1, 5 bases. CDR1 is SEHNR and CDR2 is FQNEAQ in the germline V gene (reference sequence). CDR3 size: 16 residues. Trimming pared 0 bases from V and 3 bases from J, leaving 14 bases between. DNA of the CDR3: TGTGCCAGCAGCTTAGCGGGGACCCTGGGGTACACTGAAGCTTTCTTT. Protein product: CASSLAGTLGYTEAFF.

This clonotype came up a few times. The rearrangement uses TRBV19 and TRBJ2-7; TRBD1 agrees at 8 bases. The germline V gene encodes CDR1 LNHDA and CDR2 SQIVND (reference sequence). The CDR3 totals 15 residues. J was trimmed by 5 bases and V by 2 bases; bases with no gene match: 8. CDR3 sequence reads: CASSILAGTGNEQYF. In DNA form, the CDR3 reads TGTGCCAGTAGTATACTCGCCGGGACAGGTAACGAGCAGTACTTC.

This clonotype appeared a few times. This chain links TRBV18 with TRBJ1-1, with 7 bases that match TRBD1. This CDR3 is 14 amino acids long. Looked up from germline, CDR1 is KGHSH and CDR2 is LQKENI. The ends lost 4 bases at V and 2 bases at J; junction bases unmatched: 4. Here the CDR3 reads CASSHRDSNTEAFF. The CDR3 nucleotides read TGTGCCAGCTCACACCGGGACAGCAACACTGAAGCTTTCTTT.

The V gene is TRBV6-2 or TRBV6-3, the J gene TRBJ2-1, with D hard to call. The CDR3 length is 16 residues. V was cut by 0 bases and J by 1 base, with 10 bases left in between. The germline V gene encodes CDR1 MNHEY and CDR2 SVGEGT. The chain's CDR3 is CASSYSVGLSYNEQFF. The CDR3 nucleotides read TGTGCCAGCAGTTACTCGGTGGGGTTATCCTACAATGAGCAGTTCTTC.

This chain joins TRBV12-3 or TRBV12-4 and TRBJ2-1; 9 positions agree with TRBD1. This CDR3 is built from 17 residues. Losses at the gene ends were 7 bases for V and 6 bases for J; bases not matched to a gene: 16. DNA for the CDR3: TGTGCCAGCAACCTCTCGCCGGGACAGGGAATTATCAATGAGCAGTTCTTC. Its translation is CASNLSPGQGIINEQFF.

The V and J genes are TRBV7-3 and TRBJ1-1, with unresolved D. The CDR3 spans 14 residues. Trimming took off 4 bases at V and 4 bases at J, with 13 bases between the two ends. CDR1 and CDR2 from the germline V gene are SGHTA and FQGTGA. CDR3: CASSSRGRSTEAFF. Here the CDR3 DNA reads TGTGCCAGCAGCTCACGCGGGCGGAGCACTGAAGCTTTCTTT.

The chain recombines TRBV5-6 with TRBJ2-7, with a weak D call TRBD1 (5 bases). CDR1 SGHDT and CDR2 YYEEEE come from the germline V gene. CDR3 length equals 14 residues. V gave up 4 bases and J gave up 3 bases, with 14 bases separating them. For the CDR3, the DNA is TGTGCCAGCAGCCGTACGACAGTCCTCTACGAGCAGTACTTC. It translates to CASSRTTVLYEQYF.

This chain uses TRBV5-1 with TRBJ2-7; the match to TRBD2 covers 9 bases. The CDR3 length is 16 residues. Germline V gene data show CDR1 as SGHRS and CDR2 as YFSETQ. J was trimmed by 5 bases and V by 6 bases; bases with no gene match: 15. For the CDR3, the DNA is TGCGCCAGCAAGTCCGGGACTAGCCCCCGGTGGGACGAGCAGTACTTC. It yields the protein CASKSGTSPRWDEQYF.